These 8 T cell receptor beta chains share one sample of origin, sequenced in a study of T cells expressing NK-cell markers (dated by TCRdb to the early 2020s). The protocol used for the library was 5' RACE. The run used an Illumina HiSeq 2000. TCRdb reprocessed the reads, and each CDR3 protein sequence is entered once, without DNA. This sample's listing comprises 150,000 to 200,000 distinct CDR3 sequences. The ten largest clones add up to 20% of the sample. Sequenced: blood T cells: a sorted CD56 or NKG2C T cell subset, CD4+ or CD8+ T cells, or bulk PBMC T cells (not recorded which). These receptors were collected from a man aged 18-70 years in good health.

The chain is built from TRBV16 and TRBJ2-1; TCRdb designates TRBD1, a call that cannot be tested without DNA. The CDR3 consists of 15 residues. From germline, CDR1 is KGHSY and CDR2 FQNENV. The CDR3 region is CASSQTVAGVDEQFF.

The CDR3 spells CASSIKAQGRSYNEQFF. This chain links TRBV5-1 with TRBJ2-1; the D call of TRBD1 rests on TCRdb alone, since no DNA is present to check it. The germline CDR1 and CDR2 sequences are SGHRS and YFSETQ. The CDR3 contains 17 residues.

The chain employs TRBV12-3 or TRBV12-4 and TRBJ2-1; TCRdb lists TRBD1, though no DNA is available to test this call. This CDR3 is 15 amino acids long. The CDR3 protein is CASSVDRAAYNEQFF.

The V and J genes are TRBV3-1 and TRBJ1-1; without DNA, the TCRdb call of TRBD1 cannot be checked. Germline assignment: CDR1 LGHDT and CDR2 YNNKEL (reference sequence). There are 15 residues in the CDR3. The CDR3 protein is CASSQGYGASTEAFF.

The chain recombines TRBV7-9 with TRBJ2-2; TCRdb proposes TRBD1, but this gene call is untestable without DNA. This CDR3 has 17 residues. The V gene's germline CDR1 is SEHNR and CDR2 FQNEAQ (reference sequence). The CDR3 loop is CASSQFTGTGETGELFF.

V gene TRBV7-9 combines with J gene TRBJ1-5; as DNA is missing, the TRBD1 call by TCRdb cannot be tested. The CDR3 has 12 residues. Germline V lookup: CDR1 SEHNR, CDR2 FQNEAQ (reference sequence). The CDR3 here is CASEAGDQPQHF.

The chain carries TRBV20-1 and TRBJ1-2. The CDR3 contains 13 residues. Germline-derived CDR1 and CDR2 are DFQATT and SNEGSKA (reference sequence). The CDR3 reads CSAEEGANYGYTF.

The rearrangement links TRBV20-1 to TRBJ2-1; TCRdb calls TRBD1, which cannot be checked without DNA. CDR3 size: 12 residues. Germline lookup yields CDR1 DFQATT and CDR2 SNEGSKA (reference sequence). The CDR3 sequence: CSAPKGGLEQFF.